This TCR beta chain was captured by sequencing in a study of T-cell reconstitution after alpha-beta-depleted transplantation in children (dated by TCRdb to 2015 to 2016). For context, the study as a whole: The study quantitatively tracked T-cell immune reconstitution after TCRalphabeta/CD19-depleted allogeneic hematopoietic cell transplantation in children using TCR repertoire profiling.

The treatment or condition label, as the study defines it: allogeneic hematopoietic cell transplantation with graft depleted of TCRalphabeta T cells and CD19 B cells. The children who served as transplant recipients had been given grafts of TCRalphabeta/CD19-depleted allogeneic hematopoietic cells. The V end gives up 4 bases and the J end 2 bases, leaving 6 bases in the junction not matched to a gene. The CDR3 goes from the cysteine to the phenylalanine over 16 residues. The kept DNA is CDR3 alone, 48 bases in frame from the first base. Reading the germline V gene gives CDR1 MDHEN and CDR2 SYDVKM. Library generation was performed with PCR. Instrument used: Illumina HiSeq 2500. To normalize quantification of the TCRbeta repertoire, the TCR libraries were built with molecular barcoding that relied on unique molecular identifiers. TCRdb ran its own pipeline on the public reads, namely fastp trimming at Q25 and MiXCR clone calling, and kept in-frame beta chains. Records with the same CDR3 protein are collapsed into one entry carrying the most frequent genes and DNA. Counted in this sample were 500,000 to 600,000 distinct CDR3 sequences; over 25% of them appeared once. Around a third of the sample goes to the ten largest clones.

Study-level results and caveats: In some patients, the high TCRbeta diversity seen at day 60 was put down to recipient T cells and intrathymic progenitors that had survived conditioning. Hyperexpanded clone frequencies declined over subsequent months; after one year, T-cell counts and TCRbeta diversity were mostly attributed to newly produced T cells. Apparently early alphabetaT-cell count recovery about two months after transplant reportedly relied on only several hundred rapidly expanded clones derived from non-depleted graft cells.

This clonotype has only a few counts. Its antigen is not yet known. The input lacks base qualities; no much larger clone sits a single base away. This receptor was identified in a boy under two years old with Wiskott-Aldrich syndrome, due to receive a stem cell transplant. The sequence links TRBV28 to TRBJ2-7; 12 central bases correspond to TRBD2. The starting material was PBMCs, obtained before TCRalphabeta/CD19-depleted stem cell transplant. The CDR3 sequence is CASSSSLAGGPYEQYF. In nucleotides, the sequence is TGTGCCAGCAGTTCCTCCCTAGCGGGAGGGCCCTACGAGCAGTACTTC.